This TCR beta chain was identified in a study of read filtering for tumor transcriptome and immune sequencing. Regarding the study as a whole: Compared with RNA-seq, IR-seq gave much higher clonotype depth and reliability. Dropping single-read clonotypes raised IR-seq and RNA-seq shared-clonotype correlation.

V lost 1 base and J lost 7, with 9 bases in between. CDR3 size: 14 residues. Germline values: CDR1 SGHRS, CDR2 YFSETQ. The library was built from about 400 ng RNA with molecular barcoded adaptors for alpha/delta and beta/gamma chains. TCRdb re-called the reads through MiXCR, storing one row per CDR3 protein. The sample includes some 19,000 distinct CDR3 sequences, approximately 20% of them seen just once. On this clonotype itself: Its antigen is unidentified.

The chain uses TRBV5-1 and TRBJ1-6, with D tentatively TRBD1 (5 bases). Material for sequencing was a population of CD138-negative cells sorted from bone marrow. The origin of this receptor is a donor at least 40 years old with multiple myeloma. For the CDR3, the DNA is TGCGCCAGCAGCTTGTCCGGGGGGAATTCACCCCTCCACTTT. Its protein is CASSLSGGNSPLHF.